Listed below are T cell receptor beta chains from one sample, sequenced in a study of blood T cell repertoires in COVID-19. Method: immunoSEQ multiplex PCR; TCRdb's copy keeps in-frame clones and lacks some. The sample contains 70,000 to 75,000 clones, roughly 85% of which appear only once. The sample was peripheral blood. The receptors derive from a human donor in a cohort sampled during active COVID-19. Each CDR3 is given with its conserved first and last residue. D genes are given only for firm matches. Some rows mark clone size as missing; the rest say once, few, many or name a class of expanded clone.

d_call j_call v_call clone_size cdr3_aa cdr3_nt
- TRBJ2-2 TRBV7-9 - CASSLVGLGNTGELFF TGTGCCAGCAGCTTAGTGGGGCTAGGCAACACCGGGGAGCTGTTTTTT
TRBD1 TRBJ2-1 TRBV3-1/TRBV3-2 - CASSRTGDLEQFF TGTGCCAGCAGCCGTACAGGGGACCTTGAGCAGTTCTTC
TRBD1 TRBJ2-2 TRBV9 - CASSGGTGGRSGELFF TGTGCCAGCAGCGGCGGGACAGGGGGTAGGTCCGGGGAGCTGTTTTTT
TRBD2 TRBJ2-3 TRBV2 - CASSGLAGDTQYF TGTGCCAGCAGCGGACTAGCGGGAGATACGCAGTATTTT
- TRBJ2-5 TRBV4-2 few CASSLLQAGGGAGETQYF TGTGCCAGCAGCCTCCTCCAAGCTGGTGGGGGGGCCGGGGAGACCCAGTACTTC
TRBD2 TRBJ2-5 TRBV7-2 - CASTLSGSRETQYF TGTGCCAGCACCCTTAGCGGGAGCCGAGAGACCCAGTACTTC
TRBD2 TRBJ2-5 TRBV7-9 - CASRNHGTSGYQETQYF TGTGCCAGCAGAAATCACGGGACTAGCGGGTACCAAGAGACCCAGTACTTC
- TRBJ1-5 TRBV11-2 - CASSLERGQPQHF TGTGCCAGCAGCTTAGAAAGGGGACAGCCCCAGCATTTT
- TRBJ2-2 TRBV2 - CASSEEWGGNTGELFF TGTGCCAGCAGTGAGGAGTGGGGGGGCAACACCGGGGAGCTGTTTTTT
TRBD2 TRBJ2-3 TRBV4-3 - CASSQGLAPADTQYF TGCGCCAGCAGCCAAGGACTAGCTCCGGCAGATACGCAGTATTTT
TRBD1 TRBJ2-7 TRBV7-7 once CASSPRDRGVYEQYF TGTGCCAGCAGCCCCCGGGACAGGGGCGTCTACGAGCAGTACTTC
- TRBJ2-1 TRBV2 once CASSLSGRGEQFF TGTGCCAGCAGCCTCTCCGGCCGGGGGGAGCAGTTCTTC
TRBD2 TRBJ2-1 TRBV28 - CALSRAGGYNEQFF TGTGCCCTCTCAAGAGCGGGGGGTTACAATGAGCAGTTCTTC
- TRBJ2-5 TRBV24-1 - CATSGGGQETQYF TGTGCCACCAGTGGGGGCGGCCAAGAGACCCAGTACTTC
TRBD2 TRBJ2-3 TRBV7-3 - CASSLAGGSVDTQYF TGTGCCAGCAGCTTAGCGGGGGGGTCCGTTGATACGCAGTATTTT
- TRBJ2-5 TRBV27 - CASSLMGDQETQYF TGTGCCAGCAGTTTAATGGGAGATCAAGAGACCCAGTACTTC
- TRBJ1-4 TRBV7-9 - CASSLAQGGATNEKLFF TGTGCCAGCAGCTTAGCTCAGGGTGGGGCAACTAATGAAAAACTGTTTTTT
TRBD1 TRBJ2-2 TRBV5-1 few CASSLLQGAVTGELFF TGCGCCAGCAGCTTGTTACAGGGGGCCGTCACCGGGGAGCTGTTTTTT
TRBD2 TRBJ2-1 TRBV3-1/TRBV3-2 - CASSQEVGTSGYNEQFF TGTGCCAGCAGCCAGGAAGTCGGGACTAGCGGGTACAATGAGCAGTTCTTC
- TRBJ1-4 TRBV7-9 few CASSQLWEEKLFF TGTGCCAGCAGCCAACTGTGGGAGGAAAAACTGTTTTTT
TRBD2 TRBJ2-1 TRBV19 once CASSIGAGLAGGGNEQFF TGTGCCAGTAGTATCGGGGCGGGGCTAGCGGGAGGAGGCAATGAGCAGTTCTTC
TRBD2 TRBJ2-1 TRBV4-3 - CASSLTKGLAGASNYYNEQFF TGCGCCAGCAGCCTCACGAAAGGACTAGCGGGGGCCTCCAATTACTACAATGAGCAGTTCTTC
- TRBJ1-1 TRBV7-9 - CASSLASSGRTNTEAFF TGTGCCAGCAGCTTGGCTTCGTCAGGGAGGACGAACACTGAAGCTTTCTTT
- TRBJ2-1 TRBV4-2 - CASSRRGAVNNEQFF TGTGCCAGCAGCCGGAGGGGCGCTGTTAACAATGAGCAGTTCTTC
TRBD2 TRBJ2-7 TRBV5-1 - CASSPGLAGVSYEQYF TGCGCCAGCAGTCCCGGGCTAGCGGGAGTCTCGTACGAGCAGTACTTC
- TRBJ1-5 TRBV2 - CASTVLVRGGLPILQHF TGTGCCAGCACGGTACTTGTAAGAGGAGGGTTGCCGATCTTACAGCATTTT
- TRBJ1-2 TRBV7-2 - CASSLEWQATNYGYTF TGTGCCAGCAGCTTAGAATGGCAGGCTACTAACTATGGCTACACCTTC
TRBD1 TRBJ1-5 TRBV19 - CASSISPTGANQPQHF TGTGCCAGTAGTATTTCCCCGACAGGGGCCAATCAGCCCCAGCATTTT
TRBD1 TRBJ1-6 TRBV30 - CAWSYGDRVYNSPLHF TGTGCCTGGAGCTATGGGGACAGGGTCTATAATTCACCCCTCCACTTT
TRBD1 TRBJ1-5 TRBV20-1 - CSASVQGSYSNQPQHF TGCAGTGCTAGTGTACAGGGGTCATATAGCAATCAGCCCCAGCATTTT
- TRBJ1-1 TRBV7-9 once CASTIQGSTEAFF TGTGCCAGCACCATACAGGGAAGCACTGAAGCTTTCTTT
- TRBJ1-6 TRBV5-6 once CASSLKGVRSPLHF TGTGCCAGCAGCTTGAAAGGGGTACGATCACCCCTCCACTTT
- TRBJ2-5 TRBV5-1 once CASSFDSYEETQYF TGCGCCAGCAGCTTCGACTCCTACGAGGAGACCCAGTACTTC
- TRBJ2-6 TRBV7-2 - CASSLRGAESNVLTF TGTGCCAGCAGCTTACGTGGAGCTGAGTCCAACGTCCTGACTTTC
TRBD2 TRBJ2-6 TRBV7-2 - CASSLATRGGAGGLANVLTF TGTGCCAGCAGCTTAGCAACTCGCGGGGGGGCGGGAGGTTTGGCCAACGTCCTGACTTTC
TRBD1 TRBJ2-3 TRBV29-1 - CSVRGRTSTDTQYF TGCAGCGTTAGGGGGCGGACTAGCACAGATACGCAGTATTTT
TRBD1 TRBJ1-4 TRBV29-1 - CSVGGNRGNEKLFF TGCAGCGTTGGGGGGAACAGGGGGAATGAAAAACTGTTTTTT
TRBD1 TRBJ2-1 TRBV6-2/TRBV6-3 - CASSSPWTGGYNEQFF TGTGCCAGCAGTAGCCCCTGGACAGGGGGGTACAATGAGCAGTTCTTC
TRBD1 TRBJ2-1 TRBV7-9 - CASSRGQGVTYNEQFF TGTGCCAGCAGCCGCGGACAGGGAGTCACCTACAATGAGCAGTTCTTC
TRBD2 TRBJ2-3 TRBV11-2 - CASSIVGTSGTDTQYF TGTGCCAGCAGCATCGTCGGGACTAGTGGCACAGATACGCAGTATTTT
TRBD1 TRBJ2-7 TRBV19 - CVSSRTGTGGHEQYF TGTGTCAGTAGCAGAACCGGGACAGGAGGCCACGAGCAGTACTTC
TRBD2 TRBJ2-5 TRBV5-1 - CASSYSGGETQYF TGCGCCAGCAGCTATAGCGGGGGAGAGACCCAGTACTTC